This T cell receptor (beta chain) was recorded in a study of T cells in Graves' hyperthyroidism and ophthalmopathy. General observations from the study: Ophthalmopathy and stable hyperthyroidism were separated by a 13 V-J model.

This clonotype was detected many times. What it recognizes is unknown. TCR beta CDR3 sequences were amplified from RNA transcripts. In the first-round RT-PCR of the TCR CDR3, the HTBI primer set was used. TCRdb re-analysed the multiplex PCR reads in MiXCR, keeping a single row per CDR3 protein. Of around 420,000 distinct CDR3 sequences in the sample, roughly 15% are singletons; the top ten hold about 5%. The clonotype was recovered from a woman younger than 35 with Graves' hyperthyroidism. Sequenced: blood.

The CDR3 DNA reads TGTGCCAGCAGCTTAGAAGGCGGGCGGGAAGAGACCCAGTACTTC. Translating it yields CASSLEGGREETQYF. The chain couples TRBV13 to TRBJ2-5; maybe TRBD2 (5 bases). Between the trimmed V and J ends, which lost 1 base and 3 bases, there was a span of 12 bases. The CDR3 is 15 amino acids. Looked up from germline, CDR1 is PRHDT and CDR2 is FYEKMQ (reference sequence).